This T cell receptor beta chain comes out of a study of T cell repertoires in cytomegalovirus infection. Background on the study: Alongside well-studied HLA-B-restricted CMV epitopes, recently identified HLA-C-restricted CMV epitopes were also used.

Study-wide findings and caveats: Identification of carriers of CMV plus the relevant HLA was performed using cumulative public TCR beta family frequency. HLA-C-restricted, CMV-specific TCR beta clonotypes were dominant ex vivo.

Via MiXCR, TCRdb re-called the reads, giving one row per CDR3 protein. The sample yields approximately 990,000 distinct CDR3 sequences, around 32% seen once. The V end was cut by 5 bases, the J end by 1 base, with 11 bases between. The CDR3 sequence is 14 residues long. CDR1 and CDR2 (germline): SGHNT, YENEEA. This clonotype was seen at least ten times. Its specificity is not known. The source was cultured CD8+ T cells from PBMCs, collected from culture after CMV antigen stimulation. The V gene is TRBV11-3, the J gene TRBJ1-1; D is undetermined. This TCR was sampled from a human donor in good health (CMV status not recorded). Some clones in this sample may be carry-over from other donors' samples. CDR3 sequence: CASSPSQWNTEAFF. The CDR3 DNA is TGTGCCAGCAGCCCATCACAGTGGAACACTGAAGCTTTCTTT.